Listed below are T cell receptor beta chains from one sample, sequenced in a study of cytomegalovirus exposure and HLA in healthy donors. The protocol was immunoSEQ multiplex PCR, while the TCRdb copy is restricted to in-frame clones and leaves out a portion. The sample consists of 100,000 or so clones, less than 85% of them appearing once. The sequenced sample was PBMCs. All receptors derive from a man aged 40-49 years in good health and CMV-seronegative. Both conserved end residues are part of each CDR3. D genes are given only for firm matches. Some rows have no size entry. The others give once, few or many, or a class for an expanded clone.

cdr3_nt: TGTTCCAGCAGCTTTGGGGCCACTGAAGCTTTCTTT; cdr3_aa: CSSSFGATEAFF; d_call: NA; v_call: TRBV7-9; j_call: TRBJ1-1; clone_size: NA
cdr3_nt: TGCGCCAGCAGCTTATGGGGAGGGGACGCTGAAGCTTTCTTT; cdr3_aa: CASSLWGGDAEAFF; d_call: NA; v_call: TRBV5-1; j_call: TRBJ1-1; clone_size: NA
cdr3_nt: TGTGCCAGCAGCGCTCCACAGGGGGTAGGGCAGCCCCAGCATTTT; cdr3_aa: CASSAPQGVGQPQHF; d_call: TRBD1; v_call: TRBV7-2; j_call: TRBJ1-5; clone_size: once
cdr3_nt: TGTGCCAGCAGCGTAGGCGGGACCTATCAGCCCCAGCATTTT; cdr3_aa: CASSVGGTYQPQHF; d_call: NA; v_call: TRBV9; j_call: TRBJ1-5; clone_size: NA
cdr3_nt: TGTGCCAGCAATCGACAGGTGATCGGCAATGAGCAGTTCTTC; cdr3_aa: CASNRQVIGNEQFF; d_call: NA; v_call: TRBV2; j_call: TRBJ2-1; clone_size: NA
cdr3_nt: TGTGCCACGCAAAGAACAGGGGCGGATGAAAAACTGTTTTTT; cdr3_aa: CATQRTGADEKLFF; d_call: TRBD1; v_call: TRBV6-5; j_call: TRBJ1-4; clone_size: NA
cdr3_nt: TGTGCCAGCAGCCCCAGCAGGGGGCCTCGTAATTCACCCCTCCACTTT; cdr3_aa: CASSPSRGPRNSPLHF; d_call: TRBD1; v_call: TRBV7-6; j_call: TRBJ1-6; clone_size: NA
cdr3_nt: TGTGCCAGCAGAAGACAGGGCTCCTACGAGCAGTACTTC; cdr3_aa: CASRRQGSYEQYF; d_call: TRBD1; v_call: TRBV25-1; j_call: TRBJ2-7; clone_size: few
cdr3_nt: TGTGCCAGCAGTGAAGGGGGGACAGGGGACTACGAGCAGTACTTC; cdr3_aa: CASSEGGTGDYEQYF; d_call: TRBD1; v_call: TRBV6-4; j_call: TRBJ2-7; clone_size: NA
cdr3_nt: TGTGCCAGCTGCAGGGACTCCCTTTCCCCAGATACGCAGTATTTT; cdr3_aa: CASCRDSLSPDTQYF; d_call: NA; v_call: TRBV2; j_call: TRBJ2-3; clone_size: NA
cdr3_nt: TGTGCCTACGTGACTAGCGGGGCCTCCTTCAGCCATGAGCAGTTCTTC; cdr3_aa: CAYVTSGASFSHEQFF; d_call: TRBD2; v_call: TRBV30; j_call: TRBJ2-1; clone_size: NA
cdr3_nt: TGTGCCAGCAGCCAAGAGGCGTTCCGAGAAAAACTGTTTTTT; cdr3_aa: CASSQEAFREKLFF; d_call: NA; v_call: TRBV9; j_call: TRBJ1-4; clone_size: once
cdr3_nt: TGTGCCAGCAGTGTCGGGGGTTACGAGCAGTACTTC; cdr3_aa: CASSVGGYEQYF; d_call: NA; v_call: TRBV6-1; j_call: TRBJ2-7; clone_size: NA
cdr3_nt: TGTGCCAGCAGCCGGGACATCTACGAGCAGTACTTC; cdr3_aa: CASSRDIYEQYF; d_call: NA; v_call: TRBV5-4; j_call: TRBJ2-7; clone_size: few
cdr3_nt: TGTGCCAGCAGCCCTTTAACGGGGGGACCCTACGAGCAGTACTTC; cdr3_aa: CASSPLTGGPYEQYF; d_call: TRBD2; v_call: TRBV4-2; j_call: TRBJ2-7; clone_size: few
cdr3_nt: TGTGCCAGCAGCCTGGGGGCAGCCCGGCCCGGGAAGCTGTTTTTT; cdr3_aa: CASSLGAARPGKLFF; d_call: NA; v_call: TRBV7-9; j_call: TRBJ2-2; clone_size: NA
cdr3_nt: TGTGCCAGCAGCTCCTCGGGACAGGACTCCTACGAGCAGTACTTC; cdr3_aa: CASSSSGQDSYEQYF; d_call: TRBD1; v_call: TRBV7-8; j_call: TRBJ2-7; clone_size: NA
cdr3_nt: TGTGCCAGCAGCCCAGGACAGGGAGCAGAAGCTTTCTTT; cdr3_aa: CASSPGQGAEAFF; d_call: TRBD1; v_call: TRBV2; j_call: TRBJ1-1; clone_size: NA
cdr3_nt: TGTGCCAGCCGGGACAGACCCCACTCTGGAAACACCATATATTTT; cdr3_aa: CASRDRPHSGNTIYF; d_call: TRBD1; v_call: TRBV2; j_call: TRBJ1-3; clone_size: NA
cdr3_nt: TGCGCCAGCAGCCAAGATCCCGGGACTTCCTACACCGGGGAGCTGTTTTTT; cdr3_aa: CASSQDPGTSYTGELFF; d_call: NA; v_call: TRBV4-1; j_call: TRBJ2-2; clone_size: NA
cdr3_nt: TGTGCCAGCAGCTTAGAGGAGGGGGACAGTGAATGGAACACTGAAGCTTTCTTT; cdr3_aa: CASSLEEGDSEWNTEAFF; d_call: TRBD1; v_call: TRBV7-8; j_call: TRBJ1-1; clone_size: NA
cdr3_nt: TGTGCCAGCACCGAGGTGGGGCAGGTCTTGAATGGCTACACCTTC; cdr3_aa: CASTEVGQVLNGYTF; d_call: NA; v_call: TRBV7-2; j_call: TRBJ1-2; clone_size: NA
cdr3_nt: TGTGCCAGCAGCGTAGCACCCAAGGGGTTGCGCACAGATACGCAGTATTTT; cdr3_aa: CASSVAPKGLRTDTQYF; d_call: NA; v_call: TRBV9; j_call: TRBJ2-3; clone_size: NA
cdr3_nt: TGTGCCAGCAGTCAGGGGTCATACAATGAGCAGTTCTTC; cdr3_aa: CASSQGSYNEQFF; d_call: NA; v_call: TRBV25-1; j_call: TRBJ2-1; clone_size: NA
cdr3_nt: TGCGCCAGCAGCTTTACAGGGGGCAATGAGCAGTTCTTC; cdr3_aa: CASSFTGGNEQFF; d_call: TRBD1; v_call: TRBV5-1; j_call: TRBJ2-1; clone_size: NA
cdr3_nt: TGTGCCAGCAGTTTAACGGCGGGACAGGGGTCCTACGAGCAGTACTTC; cdr3_aa: CASSLTAGQGSYEQYF; d_call: TRBD1; v_call: TRBV27; j_call: TRBJ2-7; clone_size: NA
cdr3_nt: TGCGCCAGCAGCTCCGGGACAGGGGGCTTTTTGGGCACAGATACGCAGTATTTT; cdr3_aa: CASSSGTGGFLGTDTQYF; d_call: TRBD1; v_call: TRBV5-1; j_call: TRBJ2-3; clone_size: once
cdr3_nt: TGTGCCTGGAGGGGACAGTACCCCTACGAGCAGTACTTC; cdr3_aa: CAWRGQYPYEQYF; d_call: TRBD1; v_call: TRBV30; j_call: TRBJ2-7; clone_size: NA
cdr3_nt: TGTGCCAGTAGTTGGGGGACTTCCCAAGAGACCCAGTACTTC; cdr3_aa: CASSWGTSQETQYF; d_call: NA; v_call: TRBV19; j_call: TRBJ2-5; clone_size: NA
cdr3_nt: TGTGCCTGGAGTTCTACCTCTGGAAACACCATATATTTT; cdr3_aa: CAWSSTSGNTIYF; d_call: NA; v_call: TRBV30; j_call: TRBJ1-3; clone_size: once
cdr3_nt: TGTGCCAGCAGCCAAGATGTCCCAGGGAGGTACGAGCAGTACTTC; cdr3_aa: CASSQDVPGRYEQYF; d_call: NA; v_call: TRBV14; j_call: TRBJ2-7; clone_size: NA
cdr3_nt: TGCGCCAGCAGCTTTTCGGGACAGGGGGCGTGGGATTCCGGGGAGCTGTTTTTT; cdr3_aa: CASSFSGQGAWDSGELFF; d_call: TRBD1; v_call: TRBV5-1; j_call: TRBJ2-2; clone_size: NA
cdr3_nt: TGCAGCGTTGATCTCGCTATCTATGGCTACACCTTC; cdr3_aa: CSVDLAIYGYTF; d_call: NA; v_call: TRBV29-1; j_call: TRBJ1-2; clone_size: NA
cdr3_nt: TGTGCCAGCAGCCAAACTCCCTGGACGGGTACGGGGAGGACTGAAGCTTTCTTT; cdr3_aa: CASSQTPWTGTGRTEAFF; d_call: NA; v_call: TRBV14; j_call: TRBJ1-1; clone_size: NA
cdr3_nt: TGTGCCAGCAGCTTAGGGCGGAGCAATCAGCCCCAGCATTTT; cdr3_aa: CASSLGRSNQPQHF; d_call: NA; v_call: TRBV7-8; j_call: TRBJ1-5; clone_size: few
cdr3_nt: TGTGCCAGCAGTTTAGCGGGGCAATCCTATGGCTACACCTTC; cdr3_aa: CASSLAGQSYGYTF; d_call: NA; v_call: TRBV28; j_call: TRBJ1-2; clone_size: NA
cdr3_nt: TGTGCCAGCAGCGAACCGGGACAGGGGAGATTGGCCAAAAACATTCAGTACTTC; cdr3_aa: CASSEPGQGRLAKNIQYF; d_call: TRBD1; v_call: TRBV5-6; j_call: TRBJ2-4; clone_size: NA
cdr3_nt: TGTGCCAGCAGCTTGTCATCAGGGTTGACTGAAGCTTTCTTT; cdr3_aa: CASSLSSGLTEAFF; d_call: NA; v_call: TRBV7-9; j_call: TRBJ1-1; clone_size: NA
cdr3_nt: TGTGCCAGCAGCTCCCGGACAGGAACGAACACCGGGGAGCTGTTTTTT; cdr3_aa: CASSSRTGTNTGELFF; d_call: TRBD1; v_call: TRBV7-9; j_call: TRBJ2-2; clone_size: few
cdr3_nt: TGCGCCAGCAGCCAGCCGGGACAGGGCTCCTACGAGCAGTACTTC; cdr3_aa: CASSQPGQGSYEQYF; d_call: TRBD1; v_call: TRBV4-3; j_call: TRBJ2-7; clone_size: once
cdr3_nt: TGCGCCAGCAGCCAAGACTGGGGCCAGGGGGCGGACGGCTACACCTTC; cdr3_aa: CASSQDWGQGADGYTF; d_call: TRBD1; v_call: TRBV4-3; j_call: TRBJ1-2; clone_size: NA
cdr3_nt: TGTGCCTGGTCCATCCTAGCGGGGGGGACCAATGAGCAGTTCTTC; cdr3_aa: CAWSILAGGTNEQFF; d_call: TRBD2; v_call: TRBV30; j_call: TRBJ2-1; clone_size: NA
cdr3_nt: TGTGCCAGCAGCCCCGTAAAGGGACTCACGAACACCGGGGAGCTGTTTTTT; cdr3_aa: CASSPVKGLTNTGELFF; d_call: NA; v_call: TRBV7-9; j_call: TRBJ2-2; clone_size: NA
cdr3_nt: TGTGCCAGCAGCTTTGCTGCGGGGGGGCAAGATACGCAGTATTTT; cdr3_aa: CASSFAAGGQDTQYF; d_call: TRBD2; v_call: TRBV11-2; j_call: TRBJ2-3; clone_size: NA
cdr3_nt: TGTGCCACCAGCCCCGGGGTGCGTGAAAAACTGTTTTTT; cdr3_aa: CATSPGVREKLFF; d_call: NA; v_call: TRBV15; j_call: TRBJ1-4; clone_size: NA
cdr3_nt: TGTGCCAGCAAGGGGTTGACCGGCAATCAGCCCCAGCATTTT; cdr3_aa: CASKGLTGNQPQHF; d_call: NA; v_call: TRBV21-1; j_call: TRBJ1-5; clone_size: NA
cdr3_nt: TGTGCCAGCAAGGCAGGCGGGGGCACTGAAGCTTTCTTT; cdr3_aa: CASKAGGGTEAFF; d_call: NA; v_call: TRBV27; j_call: TRBJ1-1; clone_size: NA
cdr3_nt: TGTGCCAGCGCTTGGAACAGACCGCTACAAGAGACCCAGTACTTC; cdr3_aa: CASAWNRPLQETQYF; d_call: NA; v_call: TRBV6-1; j_call: TRBJ2-5; clone_size: NA
cdr3_nt: TGTGCCAGCAGCTGGGGACTTATCCAAGAGACCCAGTACTTC; cdr3_aa: CASSWGLIQETQYF; d_call: NA; v_call: TRBV9; j_call: TRBJ2-5; clone_size: NA
cdr3_nt: TGTGCCACCAGCAGAGGTCTAGCGGGGGGAGGCTACAATGAGCAGTTCTTC; cdr3_aa: CATSRGLAGGGYNEQFF; d_call: TRBD2; v_call: TRBV15; j_call: TRBJ2-1; clone_size: once
cdr3_nt: TGTGCCAGCTCACCTGGGGGCCACAATGAGCAGTTCTTC; cdr3_aa: CASSPGGHNEQFF; d_call: NA; v_call: TRBV18; j_call: TRBJ2-1; clone_size: NA
cdr3_nt: TGTGCCTCGCTAGCTGGGTTAGGTCAGCCCCAGCATTTT; cdr3_aa: CASLAGLGQPQHF; d_call: NA; v_call: TRBV19; j_call: TRBJ1-5; clone_size: NA
cdr3_nt: TGTGCCATCAGCGATACTGACAGCTCCCACAATGAGCAGTTCTTC; cdr3_aa: CAISDTDSSHNEQFF; d_call: NA; v_call: TRBV10-3; j_call: TRBJ2-1; clone_size: NA
cdr3_nt: TGTGCCAGCAGCTCCGGGACTACCCCGGCCAATGAGCAGTTCTTC; cdr3_aa: CASSSGTTPANEQFF; d_call: TRBD2; v_call: TRBV7-9; j_call: TRBJ2-1; clone_size: once